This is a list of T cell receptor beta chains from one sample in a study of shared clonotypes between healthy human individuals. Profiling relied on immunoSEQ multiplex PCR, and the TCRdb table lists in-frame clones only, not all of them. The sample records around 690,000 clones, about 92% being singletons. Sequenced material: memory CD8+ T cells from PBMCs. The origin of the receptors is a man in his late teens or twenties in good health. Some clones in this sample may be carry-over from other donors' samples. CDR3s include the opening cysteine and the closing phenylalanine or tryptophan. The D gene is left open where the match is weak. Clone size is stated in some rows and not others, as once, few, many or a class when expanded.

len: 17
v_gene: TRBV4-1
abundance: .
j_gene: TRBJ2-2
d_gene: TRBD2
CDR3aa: CASSHITSGSITGELFF
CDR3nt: TGCGCCAGCAGCCATATAACTAGCGGGAGTATCACCGGGGAGCTGTTTTTT

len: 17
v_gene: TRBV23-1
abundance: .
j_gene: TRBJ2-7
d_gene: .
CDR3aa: CASSQSSCRADSGEQYF
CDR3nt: TGCGCCAGCAGTCAATCGTCGTGCAGGGCTGATTCGGGGGAGCAGTACTTC

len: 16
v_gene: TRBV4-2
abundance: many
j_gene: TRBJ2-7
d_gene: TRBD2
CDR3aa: CASSQDKLAGGREQYF
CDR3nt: TGTGCCAGCAGCCAAGATAAACTAGCGGGAGGGAGGGAGCAGTACTTC

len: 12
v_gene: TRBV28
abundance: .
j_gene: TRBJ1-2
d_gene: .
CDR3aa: CASRDYRAGYTF
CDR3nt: TGTGCCAGCAGGGATTACAGGGCCGGCTACACCTTC

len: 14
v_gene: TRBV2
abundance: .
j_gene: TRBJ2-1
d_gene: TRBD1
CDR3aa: CASSRDRGHNEQFF
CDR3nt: TGTGCCAGCAGCAGGGACAGGGGCCACAATGAGCAGTTCTTC

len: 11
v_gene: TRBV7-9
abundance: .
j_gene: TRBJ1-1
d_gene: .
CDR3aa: CASSLDKRAFF
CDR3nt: TGTGCCAGCAGCTTAGATAAGCGGGCTTTCTTT

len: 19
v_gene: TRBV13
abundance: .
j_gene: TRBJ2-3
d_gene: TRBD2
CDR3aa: CASSPPAGTSGSKTDTQYF
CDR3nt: TGTGCCAGCAGCCCCCCTGCCGGGACTAGCGGGAGTAAAACAGATACGCAGTATTTT

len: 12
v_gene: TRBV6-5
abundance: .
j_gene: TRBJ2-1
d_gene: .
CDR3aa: CASSQNYNEQFF
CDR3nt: TGTGCCAGCAGTCAAAACTACAATGAGCAGTTCTTC

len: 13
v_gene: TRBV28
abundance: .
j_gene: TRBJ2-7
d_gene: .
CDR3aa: CASRSSPRAEQYF
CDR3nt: TGTGCCAGCAGAAGCTCCCCGCGAGCCGAGCAGTACTTC

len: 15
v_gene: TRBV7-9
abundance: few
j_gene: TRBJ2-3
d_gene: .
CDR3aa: CASSLVLRGSDTQYF
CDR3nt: TGTGCCAGCAGCTTAGTGCTCCGAGGGTCAGATACGCAGTATTTT